This entry features one TCR beta chain sequence. Stated time point: baseline, week 1 (first vaccination visit). Sample treatment: pre-vaccination baseline after standard-of-care therapy. The data derive from a study of a mutant IDH1 vaccine in newly diagnosed glioma. Study-wide context: Previous treatment comprised radiotherapy, temozolomide, or both, mostly both.

Profiled with immunoSEQ multiplex PCR; TCRdb holds only in-frame clones, not every one. Among 85,000 to 100,000 clones, about four fifths were seen once, and the ten largest hold around 7%. V was clipped by 7 bases and J by 4 bases; unmatched bases: 20. This CDR3 is built from 19 residues. Germline CDR1 MNHEY, CDR2 SMNVEV (reference sequence). The material sequenced was PBMCs, taken from a glioma patient treated with radiotherapy, temozolomide or both. The source of this sequence is a middle-aged man with glioma. J is TRBJ2-5 and V is TRBV27; 11 bases line up with TRBD2. In nucleotides, the CDR3 is TGTGCCAGCAAACGCAGGGGGCTTGGACTAGCGGGCGCGGCAGAGACCCAGTACTTC. This encodes CASKRRGLGLAGAAETQYF.